This TCR beta chain was obtained from a study of blood T cell repertoires in COVID-19. This CDR3 is 16 amino acids long. The ends lost 4 bases at V and 4 bases at J; junction bases unmatched: 7. CDR1 LGHDT and CDR2 YNNKEL come from the germline V gene (reference sequence). Libraries were prepared by immunoSEQ multiplex PCR; TCRdb keeps only in-frame clonotypes and omits some of them. The sample shows fewer than 300,000 clones, approximately 90% of them seen only once. This clonotype was obtained from a woman between 25 and 40 years old with COVID-19, enrolled during active disease. This sequence joins TRBV3-1 (or the pseudogene TRBV3-2) and TRBJ2-5, with 12 bases aligning to TRBD2. The specimen was peripheral blood. The CDR3 here is CASSRQTSGRRETQYF. The CDR3 DNA is TGTGCCAGCAGCCGGCAGACTAGCGGGAGAAGAGAGACCCAGTACTTC.